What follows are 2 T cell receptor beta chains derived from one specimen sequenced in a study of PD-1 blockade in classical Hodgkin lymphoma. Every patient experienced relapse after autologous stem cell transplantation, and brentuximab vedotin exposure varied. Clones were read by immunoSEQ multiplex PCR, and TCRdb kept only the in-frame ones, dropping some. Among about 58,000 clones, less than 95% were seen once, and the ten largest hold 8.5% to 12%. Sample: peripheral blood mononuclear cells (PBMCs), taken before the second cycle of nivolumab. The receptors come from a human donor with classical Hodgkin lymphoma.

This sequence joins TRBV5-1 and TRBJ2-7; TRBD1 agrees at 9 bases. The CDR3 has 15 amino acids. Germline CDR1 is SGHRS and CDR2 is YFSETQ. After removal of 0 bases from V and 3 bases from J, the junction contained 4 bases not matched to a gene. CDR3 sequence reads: CASSLAGTGNYEQYF. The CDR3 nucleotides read TGCGCCAGCAGCTTGGCCGGGACAGGGAACTACGAGCAGTACTTC.

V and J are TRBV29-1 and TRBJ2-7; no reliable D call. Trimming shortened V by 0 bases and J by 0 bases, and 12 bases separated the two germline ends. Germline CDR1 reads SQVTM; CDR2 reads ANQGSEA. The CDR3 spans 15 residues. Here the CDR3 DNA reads TGCAGCGTTGAAGACGGCAGGATGAGCTCCTACGAGCAGTACTTC. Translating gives CSVEDGRMSSYEQYF.